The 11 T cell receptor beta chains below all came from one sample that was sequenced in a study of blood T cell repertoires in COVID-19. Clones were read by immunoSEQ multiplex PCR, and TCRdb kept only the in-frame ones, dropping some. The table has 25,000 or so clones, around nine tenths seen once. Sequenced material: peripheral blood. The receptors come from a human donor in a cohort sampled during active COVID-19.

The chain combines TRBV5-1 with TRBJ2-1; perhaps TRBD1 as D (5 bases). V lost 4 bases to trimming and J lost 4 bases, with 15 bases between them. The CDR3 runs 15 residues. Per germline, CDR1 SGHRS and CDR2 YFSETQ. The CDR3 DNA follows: TGCGCCAGCAGCCCCACCGCCAGGGAATACAATGAGCAGTTCTTC. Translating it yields CASSPTAREYNEQFF.

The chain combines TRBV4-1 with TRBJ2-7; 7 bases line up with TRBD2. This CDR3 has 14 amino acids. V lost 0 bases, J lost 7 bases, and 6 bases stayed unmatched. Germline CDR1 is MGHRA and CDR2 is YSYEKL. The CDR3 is CASSQEGLLGEQYF. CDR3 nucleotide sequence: TGCGCCAGCAGCCAAGAGGGACTACTAGGAGAGCAGTACTTC.

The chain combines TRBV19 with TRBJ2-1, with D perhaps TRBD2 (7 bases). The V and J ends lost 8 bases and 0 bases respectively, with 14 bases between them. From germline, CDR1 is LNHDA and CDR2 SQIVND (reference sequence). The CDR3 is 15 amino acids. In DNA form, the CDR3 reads TGTGCCAGTGGAAGGGGGGGGAGCTCCTACAATGAGCAGTTCTTC. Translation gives CASGRGGSSYNEQFF.

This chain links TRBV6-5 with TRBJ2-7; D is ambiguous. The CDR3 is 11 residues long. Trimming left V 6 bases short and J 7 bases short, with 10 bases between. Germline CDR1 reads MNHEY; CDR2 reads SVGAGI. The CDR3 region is CASSASLEQYF. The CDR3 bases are TGTGCCAGCAGCGCGAGCTTGGAGCAGTACTTC.

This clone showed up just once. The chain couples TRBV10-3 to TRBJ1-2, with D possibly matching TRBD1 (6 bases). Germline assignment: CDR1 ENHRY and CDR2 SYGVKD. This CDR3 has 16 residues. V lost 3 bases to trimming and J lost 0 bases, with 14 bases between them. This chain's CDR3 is CAISESQGLANYGYTF. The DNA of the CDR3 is TGTGCCATCAGTGAAAGTCAGGGGTTAGCTAACTATGGCTACACCTTC.

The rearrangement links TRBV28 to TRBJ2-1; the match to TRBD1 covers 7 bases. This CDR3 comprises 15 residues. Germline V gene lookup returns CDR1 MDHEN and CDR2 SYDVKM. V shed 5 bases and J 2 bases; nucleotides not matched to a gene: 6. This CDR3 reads CASSEAGTAYNEQFF. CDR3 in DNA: TGTGCCAGCAGTGAAGCCGGGACAGCCTACAATGAGCAGTTCTTC. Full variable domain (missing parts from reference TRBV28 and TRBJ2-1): DVKVTQSSRYLVKRTGEKVFLECVQDMDHENMFWYRQDPGLGLRLIYFSYDVKMKEKGDIPEGYSVSREKKERFSLILESASTNQTSMYLCASSEAGTAYNEQFFGPGTRLTVL.

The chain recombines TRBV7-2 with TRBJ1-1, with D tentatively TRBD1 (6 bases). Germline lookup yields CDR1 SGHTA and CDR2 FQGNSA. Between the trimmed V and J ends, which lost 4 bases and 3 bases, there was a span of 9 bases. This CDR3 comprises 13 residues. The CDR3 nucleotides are TGTGCCAGCAGCTCCTGGACAGACACTGAAGCTTTCTTT. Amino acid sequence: CASSSWTDTEAFF.

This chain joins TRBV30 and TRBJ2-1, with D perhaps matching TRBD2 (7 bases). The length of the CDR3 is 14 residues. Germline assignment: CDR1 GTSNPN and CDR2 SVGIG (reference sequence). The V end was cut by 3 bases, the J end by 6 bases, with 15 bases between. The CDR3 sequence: CAWRKWGGLNEQFF. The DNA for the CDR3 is TGTGCCTGGAGGAAGTGGGGGGGGCTCAATGAGCAGTTCTTC. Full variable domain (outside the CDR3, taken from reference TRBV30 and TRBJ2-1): SQTIHQWPATLVQPVGSPLSLECTVEGTSNPNLYWYRQAAGRGLQLLFYSVGIGQISSEVPQNLSASRPQDRQFILSSKKLLLSDSGFYLCAWRKWGGLNEQFFGPGTRLTVL.

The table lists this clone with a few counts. CDR3 sequence reads: CASSLVDRTYEQYF. The CDR3 coding sequence is TGCGCCAGCAGCTTGGTCGACAGAACCTACGAGCAGTACTTC. This chain uses TRBV5-1 with TRBJ2-7, with D possibly TRBD1 on 5 matching bases. V was clipped by 0 bases and J by 2 bases, with 9 bases between them. Germline V gives CDR1 SGHRS, CDR2 YFSETQ. This CDR3 region has 14 residues.

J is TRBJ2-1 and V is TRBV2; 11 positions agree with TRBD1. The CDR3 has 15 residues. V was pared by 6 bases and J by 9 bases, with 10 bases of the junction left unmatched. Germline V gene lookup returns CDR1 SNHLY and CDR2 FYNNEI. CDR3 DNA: TGTGCCAGCAGGAGAGGGACAGGGGGAGATCCTGAGCAGTTCTTC. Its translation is CASRRGTGGDPEQFF.

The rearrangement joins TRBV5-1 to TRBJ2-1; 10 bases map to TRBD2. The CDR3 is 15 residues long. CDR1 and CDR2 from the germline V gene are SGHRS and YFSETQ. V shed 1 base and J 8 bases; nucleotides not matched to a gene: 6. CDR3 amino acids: CASSLPSGSFDEQFF. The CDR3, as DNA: TGCGCCAGCAGCTTGCCTAGCGGGAGTTTCGATGAGCAGTTCTTC.